This entry lists 24 T cell receptor beta chains sequenced from one sample in a study of CD8+CD57+ T cells in acquired aplastic anemia. Genomic DNA acted as the template from which TCR beta VDJ combination and CDR3 sequence profiling were carried out. TCRdb ran MiXCR on the reads and lists one entry per CDR3 protein. The sample contains 98,000 or so distinct CDR3 sequences, under 60% of which appear only once. The source material was sorted CD4+, CD8+, or CD8+CD57+ T cells (not recorded which) from PBMCs. These receptors originate from a human donor in good health, serving as a control.

This clonotype was seen at least ten times. CDR3 sequence: CATIGTGGRNQPQHF. The CDR3 bases are TGTGCCACCATTGGAACAGGGGGAAGGAATCAGCCCCAGCATTTT. The chain employs TRBV15 and TRBJ1-5, with 8 bases aligning to TRBD1. After removal of 7 bases from V and 4 bases from J, the junction contained 9 bases not matched to a gene. The CDR3 extends over 15 amino acids. The germline gives CDR1 LNHNV, CDR2 YYDKDF (reference sequence).

The CDR3 bases are TGCGCCAGCAGCCCATGGGACATCCAAGGGGGTGATTCACCCCTCCACTTT. Its translation is CASSPWDIQGGDSPLHF. This chain connects TRBV5-1 to TRBJ1-6; a weak D match, TRBD1 (6 bases). The CDR3 loop spans 17 amino acids. Per germline, CDR1 SGHRS and CDR2 YFSETQ. Trimming shortened V by 4 bases and J by 8 bases, and 22 bases separated the two germline ends.

The J gene is TRBJ2-5, the V gene TRBV11-2; no definite D call. V gave up 2 bases and J gave up 1 base, with 8 bases separating them. This CDR3 region has 14 residues. Looked up from germline, CDR1 is SGHAT and CDR2 is FQNNGV. This chain's CDR3 is CASSLIQTQETQYF. In DNA form, the CDR3 reads TGTGCCAGCAGCTTAATTCAGACCCAAGAGACCCAGTACTTC. Filled out from reference TRBV11-2 and TRBJ2-5, the complete variable domain reads EAGVAQSPRYKIIEKRQSVAFWCNPISGHATLYWYQQILGQGPKLLIQFQNNGVVDDSQLPKDRFSAERLKGVDSTLKIQPAKLEDSAVYLCASSLIQTQETQYFGPGTRLLVL.

Notes on this clonotype: One end of the junction does not line up with germline, which may come from a read error. V and J are TRBV24-1 and TRBJ2-3; TRBD1 agrees at 10 bases. This CDR3 spans 16 amino acids. Germline V lookup: CDR1 KGHDR, CDR2 SFDVKD. CDR3 nucleotides: TGTGCCACCAGCATGGGGACAGGGGCCTTCACAGATACGCAGTACTTT. Protein sequence: CATSMGTGAFTDTQYF.

This clonotype was picked up many times. This chain connects TRBV2 to TRBJ1-2; D is possibly TRBD1 (5 bases). Germline V lookup: CDR1 SNHLY, CDR2 FYNNEI. Deletions cut 1 base from V and 6 bases from J, with 9 bases between. The CDR3 spans 13 residues. The CDR3 coding sequence is TGTGCCAGCAGTGAAGTGGGGGATAATGGCTACACCTTC. Its translation is CASSEVGDNGYTF. The full variable domain, with the rest looked up from reference TRBV2 and TRBJ1-2, is EPEVTQTPSHQVTQMGQEVILRCVPISNHLYFYWYRQILGQKVEFLVSFYNNEISEKSEIFDDQFSVERPDGSNFTLKIRSTKLEDSAMYFCASSEVGDNGYTFGSGTRLTVV.

V and J are TRBV10-3 and TRBJ1-2; D is unresolved. The CDR3 is made up of 11 amino acids. CDR1 and CDR2 (germline): ENHRY, SYGVKD. Trimming pared 5 bases from V and 8 bases from J, leaving 9 bases between. The CDR3 loop reads CAISWSGGYTF. In DNA, the CDR3 is TGTGCCATCAGTTGGTCAGGAGGCTACACCTTC.

A single count supports this clonotype. The V call is TRBV7-9, the J call TRBJ2-7; tentatively, D is TRBD1 (6 bases). Germline V lookup: CDR1 SEHNR, CDR2 FQNEAQ (reference sequence). The ends were cut back, 3 bases at V and 4 bases at J, with 16 bases in the middle. The CDR3 spans 15 residues. Here the CDR3 reads CASSFSSGGPYEQYF. CDR3 coding DNA: TGTGCCAGCAGCTTCTCTAGTGGGGGCCCTTACGAGCAGTACTTC.

This chain joins TRBV20-1 and TRBJ1-2; TRBD1 agrees at 7 bases. The trim removed 3 bases at V and 3 bases at J, leaving 13 bases unmatched. The germline gives CDR1 DFQATT, CDR2 SNEGSKA (reference sequence). The CDR3 totals 16 residues. The DNA of the CDR3 is TGCAGTGCTAGTCACACCGACAGGGAGCCGGACTATGGCTACACCTTC. As protein: CSASHTDREPDYGYTF.

The gene calls are TRBV25-1 and TRBJ2-7; 13 bases align to TRBD2. Germline values: CDR1 MGHDK, CDR2 SYGVNS. This CDR3 is built from 15 residues. Unmatched junction bases numbered 5, after V lost 9 bases and J lost 0 bases. The CDR3 nucleotides are TGTGCCAGTAGTCGGACTAGCGGGAGCTCCTACGAGCAGTACTTC. The encoded protein is CASSRTSGSSYEQYF.

This clonotype was seen just once. The chain combines TRBV10-3 with TRBJ2-5; D possibly corresponds to TRBD2 (5 bases). Germline CDR1 reads ENHRY; CDR2 reads SYGVKD. This CDR3 spans 14 amino acids. V was trimmed by 5 bases and J by 0 bases, leaving 10 bases between them. In DNA, the CDR3 is TGTGCCATCAGTCGTGGACTCAACCAAGAGACCCAGTACTTC. Translated, it gives CAISRGLNQETQYF.

This chain joins TRBV19 and TRBJ1-5; no clear D gene. Germline CDR1 LNHDA, CDR2 SQIVND (reference sequence). The germline V and J ends were trimmed by 2 bases and 4 bases, with 6 bases remaining between them. CDR3 size: 13 residues. This CDR3 reads CASSITWNQPQHF. CDR3 in DNA: TGTGCCAGTAGTATAACATGGAATCAGCCCCAGCATTTT. Based on the CDR3 plus reference TRBV19 and TRBJ1-5, the full variable domain is DGGITQSPKYLFRKEGQNVTLSCEQNLNHDAMYWYRQDPGQGLRLIYYSQIVNDFQKGDIAEGYSVSREKKESFPLTVTSAQKNPTAFYLCASSITWNQPQHFGDGTRLSIL.

The V call is TRBV10-3, the J call TRBJ2-5, with 8 bases lining up with TRBD2. Germline loops: CDR1 ENHRY, CDR2 SYGVKD. The CDR3 totals 16 residues. Trimming removed 4 bases from V and 2 bases from J; junction bases left unmatched: 9. The CDR3 coding sequence is TGTGCCATCAGTGCCCTTAGCGGGGAGATACAAGAGACCCAGTACTTC. Protein: CAISALSGEIQETQYF.

This clonotype was recorded many times. The J gene is TRBJ1-3, the V gene TRBV7-9; D is unresolved. CDR3 length equals 15 residues. Trimming left V 7 bases short and J 0 bases short, with 13 bases between. From germline, CDR1 is SEHNR and CDR2 FQNEAQ (reference sequence). CDR3 amino acids: CASTGRISSGNTIYF. In nucleotides, the CDR3 is TGTGCCAGCACCGGAAGGATCAGCTCTGGAAACACCATATATTTT.

This clonotype was recorded at least ten times. The rearrangement links TRBV6-5 to TRBJ2-6, with D perhaps TRBD1 (5 bases). V was pared by 8 bases and J by 2 bases, with 10 bases between. CDR1 and CDR2 (germline): MNHEY, SVGAGI. This CDR3 spans 14 amino acids. This CDR3 is CASGRAPGANVLTF. CDR3 sequence (DNA): TGTGCCAGCGGCAGGGCCCCTGGGGCCAACGTCCTGACTTTC.

This clonotype was detected many times. The rearrangement joins TRBV9 to TRBJ2-1; D gene uncertain. Per germline, CDR1 SGDLS and CDR2 YYNGEE. The CDR3 consists of 12 residues. The V gene lost 3 bases and the J gene lost 8 bases, with 9 bases spanning the gap. CDR3 DNA sequence: TGTGCCAGCAGCGGGATGGCGTATGAGCAGTTCTTC. It codes for CASSGMAYEQFF.

This clonotype showed up many times. The chain uses TRBV5-1 and TRBJ2-7; TRBD2 is a possible D gene (7 bases). The CDR3 loop spans 14 amino acids. Trimming cost V 0 bases and J 6 bases, with 13 bases left between them. Germline V gives CDR1 SGHRS, CDR2 YFSETQ. The CDR3 reads CASSLAGGPGEQYF. DNA for the CDR3: TGCGCCAGCAGCTTGGCCGGGGGGCCAGGCGAGCAGTACTTC.

This clonotype was seen only a few times. The chain recombines TRBV10-3 with TRBJ2-7; TRBD1 aligns across 7 bases. V lost 2 bases, J lost 6 bases, and 4 bases stayed unmatched. In germline, CDR1 is ENHRY, CDR2 SYGVKD. This CDR3 has 13 amino acids. CDR3 in DNA: TGTGCCATCAGTGAGCGACAGGGCGGCGAGCAGTACTTC. Translating gives CAISERQGGEQYF.

The rearrangement joins TRBV4-3 to TRBJ1-1, with D possibly TRBD1 on 6 matching bases. The CDR3 is 15 residues long. Germline values: CDR1 LGHNA, CDR2 YSLEER. With 0 bases removed from V and 4 bases from J, the gap between germline ends came to 12 bases. The DNA for the CDR3 is TGCGCCAGCAGCCAAGAAAGGACAGTTTCCACTGAAGCTTTCTTT. This codes for CASSQERTVSTEAFF.

There are many counts of this clonotype. The V gene is TRBV4-3, the J gene TRBJ1-1; D is ambiguous. CDR3 length: 15 residues. Germline CDR1 reads LGHNA; CDR2 reads YSLEER. V was clipped by 1 base and J by 2 bases, with 11 bases between them. CDR3 sequence (DNA): TGCGCCAGCAGCCAAGTGACGTCGGTAAACACTGAAGCTTTCTTT. Protein product: CASSQVTSVNTEAFF.

V usage is TRBV10-3 and J usage is TRBJ2-1; maybe TRBD2 (5 bases). This CDR3 contains 14 residues. Germline V lookup: CDR1 ENHRY, CDR2 SYGVKD. With 6 bases removed from V and 8 bases from J, the gap between germline ends came to 17 bases. This CDR3 is CAIRRDAMVDEQFF. CDR3 DNA sequence: TGTGCCATCAGGAGGGATGCGATGGTTGATGAGCAGTTCTTC.

Many counts were recorded for this clonotype. V gene TRBV3-1 combines with J gene TRBJ2-1, with D perhaps TRBD2 (5 bases). Germline V gives CDR1 LGHDT, CDR2 YNNKEL (reference sequence). The V and J ends lost 6 bases and 7 bases respectively, with 10 bases between them. CDR3 size: 12 residues. The CDR3 bases are TGTGCCAGCAGTCACACTAGAAATGAGCAGTTCTTC. Translation gives CASSHTRNEQFF.

CDR3 sequence reads: CASSKSGYLHEQYF. The DNA for the CDR3 is TGTGCCAGCAGCAAATCAGGCTACCTCCACGAGCAGTACTTC. The chain is built from TRBV7-3 and TRBJ2-7; D gene unclear. CDR3 length equals 14 residues. CDR1 and CDR2 (germline): SGHTA, FQGTGA. The V end was cut by 5 bases, the J end by 5 bases, with 16 bases between.

A remark on this clonotype: Because the CDR3's place on the DNA is in doubt, the DNA is left out and the CDR3 is given as listed by TCRdb. The chain is built from TRBV10-3 and TRBJ2-1; the table's D call, TRBD1, was not checked against the DNA. The CDR3 region is 11 residues in length, termini included. The germline gives CDR1 ENHRY, CDR2 SYGVKD. The CDR3 region is CAVGLGTEGLF.

This clonotype has more than one count but fewer than ten. This may arise from a read error, as a much more abundant clone is one base away. The chain uses TRBV6-5 and TRBJ1-6; D remains ambiguous. V gave up 4 bases and J gave up 0 bases, with 13 bases separating them. The CDR3 consists of 17 residues. Germline CDR1 reads MNHEY; CDR2 reads SVGAGI. The CDR3 reads CASSFLADSSYNSPLHF. The CDR3 bases are TGTGCCAGCAGTTTCCTGGCAGATAGCTCCTATAATTCACCCCTCCACTTT.